This TCR beta chain was captured in a study of blood T cell repertoires in COVID-19. Overall study context: Italy, Spain and the United States were the sources of the convalescent and acute COVID-19 samples.

This clone came up once. The protocol was immunoSEQ multiplex PCR, while the TCRdb copy is restricted to in-frame clones and leaves out a portion. The sample records approximately 300,000 clones, around 92% being singletons. The CDR3 has 17 residues. Trimming took 4 bases from V and 1 from J; bases not matched to a gene: 8. Germline values: CDR1 LGHDT, CDR2 YNNKEL (reference sequence). The sequence was collected from a man between 18 and 35 years old who had recovered from COVID-19. Sequencing used peripheral blood. This chain connects TRBV3-1 (or the pseudogene TRBV3-2) to TRBJ2-7; 12 nucleotides align to TRBD2. The CDR3 here is CASSLRTSGTASYEQYF. The CDR3 nucleotides are TGTGCCAGCAGCCTACGGACTAGCGGGACTGCATCCTACGAGCAGTACTTC.